Sequencing of this T cell receptor (beta chain) was carried out in a study of T cell repertoires in cytomegalovirus infection (dated by TCRdb to the late 2010s). Regarding the research as a whole: Alongside well-studied HLA-B-restricted epitopes, the peptide stimulations were aimed at recently identified HLA-C-restricted CMV epitopes, whose presentation resists viral immunomodulation. The HLA type of each donor mattered for the analysis, because public TCR beta signatures pointed to carriage of CMV infection along with the matching HLA type. The research as a whole found: The ex vivo response was dominated by HLA-C-restricted CMV-specific TCR beta clonotypes, which also provided the single most frequent clonotype in two of eight donors. Cumulative frequency of public TCR beta family members discriminated carriers of CMV infection plus the relevant HLA type in this cohort and an independent 352-donor cohort.

The sample's treatment or condition label is to be understood as: in vitro stimulation with specific CMV peptide epitopes to enrich CMV-specific T cells. CDR1 and CDR2, looked up from the germline V gene (reference sequence), are SEHNR and FQNEAQ. V is clipped by 7 bases and J by 0 bases, and the sequence between their germline boundaries is 25 bases long. There are 19 amino acids in the CDR3, from cysteine to phenylalanine inclusive. Only CDR3 DNA remains: 57 bases, in frame from the first base. There are many counts of this clonotype. No cognate antigen has been identified for it. Base-call qualities are not available, and no considerably larger clone is one nucleotide away. Sequencing used an Illumina HiSeq 1500. Through fastp at Q25 and MiXCR, TCRdb rebuilt clones from the public reads, retaining in-frame beta chains. When rows share a CDR3 protein, they turn into one entry using the most common DNA and genes. In this sample the table shows about 920,000 distinct CDR3 sequences, 31% of which occur a single time. The ten top clones hold around 15% of the sample.

The sequencing here drew on cultured CD8+ T cells from PBMCs, taken from culture after CMV antigen stimulation. Recombination joined TRBV7-9 with TRBJ2-1, with TRBD2 as a weak D call on 7 bases. The sequence derives from a human donor in good health (CMV status not recorded). Some clones in this sample may be carry-over from other donors' samples. At the DNA level, the sequence is TGTGCCAGCATGCCCCGGGGGGCTATAACCCTATCCTCCTACAATGAGCAGTTCTTC. Its coded protein is CASMPRGAITLSSYNEQFF.